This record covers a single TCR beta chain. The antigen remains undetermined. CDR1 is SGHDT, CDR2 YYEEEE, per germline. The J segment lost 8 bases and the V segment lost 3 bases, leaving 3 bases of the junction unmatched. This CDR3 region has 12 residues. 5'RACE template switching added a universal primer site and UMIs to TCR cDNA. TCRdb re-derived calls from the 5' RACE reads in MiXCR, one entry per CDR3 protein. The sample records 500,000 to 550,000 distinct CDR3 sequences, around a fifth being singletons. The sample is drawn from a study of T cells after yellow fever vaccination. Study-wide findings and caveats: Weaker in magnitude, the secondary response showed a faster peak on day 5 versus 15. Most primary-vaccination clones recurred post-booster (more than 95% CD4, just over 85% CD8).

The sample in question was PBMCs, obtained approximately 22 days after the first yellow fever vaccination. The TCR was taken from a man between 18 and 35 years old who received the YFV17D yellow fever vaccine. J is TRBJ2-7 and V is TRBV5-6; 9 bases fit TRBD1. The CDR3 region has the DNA TGTGCCAGCAGCTCCGGACAGGGGAAGCAGTACTTC. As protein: CASSSGQGKQYF.